The TCR beta chain under discussion was sequenced for a study of T-cell memory formation after mild COVID-19. J lost 8 bases, V lost 2 bases, and 8 bases had no gene match. This CDR3 has 14 residues. CDR1 is MDHEN, CDR2 SYDVKM, per germline. Study-wide results and limits: CD4+ bias marked clones expanding day 15 to 37, unlike balanced contracting clones.

TCRdb re-derived calls from the 5' RACE reads in MiXCR, one entry per CDR3 protein. Among some 280,000 distinct CDR3 sequences listed, 16% were seen once. Regarding this clonotype: As yet, its antigen is unknown.

The chain links TRBV28 to TRBJ1-1; 7 bases line up with TRBD1. What was sequenced was PBMCs or a T cell subset sorted from them (not recorded which). This TCR came from a man aged 18 to 30 who had mild COVID-19 (a few samples of this study predate the infection). Cell type and time point are not known. The CDR3 DNA is TGTGCCAGCAGTTTAGGCGGGGACAGCGAGGAAGCTTTCTTT. Protein: CASSLGGDSEEAFF.